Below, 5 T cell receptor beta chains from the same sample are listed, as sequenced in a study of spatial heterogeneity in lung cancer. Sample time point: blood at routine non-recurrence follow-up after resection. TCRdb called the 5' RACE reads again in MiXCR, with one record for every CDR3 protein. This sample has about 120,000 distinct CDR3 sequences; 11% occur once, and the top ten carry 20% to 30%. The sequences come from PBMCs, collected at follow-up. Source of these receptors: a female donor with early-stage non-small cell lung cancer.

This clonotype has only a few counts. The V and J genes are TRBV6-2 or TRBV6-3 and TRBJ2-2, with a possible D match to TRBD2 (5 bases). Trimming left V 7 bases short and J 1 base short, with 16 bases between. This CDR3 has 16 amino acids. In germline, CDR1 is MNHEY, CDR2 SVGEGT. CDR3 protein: CASIERHLGNTGELFF. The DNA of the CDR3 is TGTGCCAGCATCGAGCGGCACCTGGGGAACACCGGGGAGCTGTTTTTT.

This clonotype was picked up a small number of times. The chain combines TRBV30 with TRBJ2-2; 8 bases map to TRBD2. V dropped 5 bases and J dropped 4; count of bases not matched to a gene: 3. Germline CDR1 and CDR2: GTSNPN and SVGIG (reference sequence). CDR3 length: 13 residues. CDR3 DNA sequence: TGTGCCTGGTCCGGGACTAGCACCGGGGAGCTGTTTTTT. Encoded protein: CAWSGTSTGELFF.

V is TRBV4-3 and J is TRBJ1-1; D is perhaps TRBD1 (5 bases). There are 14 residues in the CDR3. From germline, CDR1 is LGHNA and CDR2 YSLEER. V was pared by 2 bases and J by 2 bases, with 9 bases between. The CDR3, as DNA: TGCGCCAGCAGCCAATCGACAGCTAACACTGAAGCTTTCTTT. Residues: CASSQSTANTEAFF.

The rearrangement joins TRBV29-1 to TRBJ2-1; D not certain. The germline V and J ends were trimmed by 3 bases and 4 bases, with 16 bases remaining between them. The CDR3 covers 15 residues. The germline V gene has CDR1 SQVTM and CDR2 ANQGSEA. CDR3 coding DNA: TGCAGCGTTGATTTCCGGAGACGTGGGTACAATGAGCAGTTCTTC. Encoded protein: CSVDFRRRGYNEQFF.

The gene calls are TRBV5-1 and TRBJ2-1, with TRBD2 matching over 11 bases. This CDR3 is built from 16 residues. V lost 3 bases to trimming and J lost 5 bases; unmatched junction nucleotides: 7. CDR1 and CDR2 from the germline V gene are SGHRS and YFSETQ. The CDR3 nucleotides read TGCGCCAGCAGCTCCGTGACTAGCGGGATCCACAATGAGCAGTTCTTC. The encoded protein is CASSSVTSGIHNEQFF.